Listed here is a single T cell receptor beta chain. What it binds is not known. Produced via immunoSEQ multiplex PCR; TCRdb's table is partial and in-frame only. The sample records fewer than 110,000 clones, around 84% being singletons. The source of the sample is a study of T cell responses to AZD1222 COVID-19 vaccine. The wider study: The analysis combined second doses at about 4 or about 12 weeks. Study results and limitations: Unmutated regions of variants are reportedly targeted by nearly half of spike-specific TCRs. Clonal diversity may have been underestimated in mostly white British donors. Only a handful of AZD1222 recipients, roughly 6 in all, had baseline seropositivity.

There are 15 residues in the CDR3. Germline CDR1 and CDR2: MNHEY and SVGEGT. Trimming at V came to 5 bases and at J to 3 bases, leaving 10 bases not matched to a gene. The starting material was peripheral blood, obtained on day 0 of AZD1222 vaccination. The J gene is TRBJ2-7, the V gene TRBV6-2 or TRBV6-3; TRBD1 matches at 7 bases. The clonotype originates from an adult in good health. The CDR3 region has the DNA TGTGCCAGCAGTGACCCGGGACAGAGTCACTACGAGCAGTACTTC. This sequence encodes CASSDPGQSHYEQYF.